Sequencing of this TCR beta chain was carried out in a study of blood T cell repertoires in COVID-19. Study-level background: Researchers got acute and convalescent COVID-19 samples from the United States, Italy and Spain. In each case, the material was cDNA or gDNA derived from T cells, B-cell-depleted T cells, or PBMCs.

In the authors' workflow: Nucleated cell counts were estimated from reference gene primer amplification. Measured with immunoSEQ multiplex PCR; TCRdb has only the in-frame clones, and not every one. The V and J calls and clone size come from that table; D and trimming were worked out from the DNA. The sample consists of approximately 200,000 clones, approximately 83% of them appearing once. CDR1 and CDR2 (germline): SGDLS, YYNGEE. V dropped 3 bases and J dropped 2; count of bases not matched to a gene: 10. The CDR3 has 16 amino acids. This TCR was recovered from a woman in her thirties who had recovered from COVID-19. The genes are TRBV9 and TRBJ2-5; 7 nucleotides agree with TRBD1. Specimen: peripheral blood. Here the CDR3 reads CASSAPIGRGQETQYF. The CDR3 DNA reads as TGTGCCAGCAGCGCCCCCATTGGCAGGGGGCAAGAGACCCAGTACTTC.